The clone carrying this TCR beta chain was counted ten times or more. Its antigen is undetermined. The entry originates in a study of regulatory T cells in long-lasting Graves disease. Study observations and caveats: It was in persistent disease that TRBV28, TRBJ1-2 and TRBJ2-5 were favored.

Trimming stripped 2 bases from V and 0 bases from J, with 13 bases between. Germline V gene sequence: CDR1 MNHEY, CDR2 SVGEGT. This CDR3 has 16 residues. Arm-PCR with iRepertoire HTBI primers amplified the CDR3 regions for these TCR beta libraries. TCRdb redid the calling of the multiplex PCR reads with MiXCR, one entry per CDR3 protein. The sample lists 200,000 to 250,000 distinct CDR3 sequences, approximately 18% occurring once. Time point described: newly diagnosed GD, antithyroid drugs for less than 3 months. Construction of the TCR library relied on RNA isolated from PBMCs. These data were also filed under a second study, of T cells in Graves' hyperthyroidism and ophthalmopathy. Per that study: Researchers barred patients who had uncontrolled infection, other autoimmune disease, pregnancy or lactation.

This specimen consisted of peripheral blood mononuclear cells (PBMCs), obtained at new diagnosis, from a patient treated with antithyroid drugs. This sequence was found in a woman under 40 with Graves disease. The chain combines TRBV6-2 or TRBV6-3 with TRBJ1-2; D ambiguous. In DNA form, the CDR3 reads TGTGCCAGCAGTTACCGAATGGCATTCTCTAACTATGGCTACACCTTC. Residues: CASSYRMAFSNYGYTF.